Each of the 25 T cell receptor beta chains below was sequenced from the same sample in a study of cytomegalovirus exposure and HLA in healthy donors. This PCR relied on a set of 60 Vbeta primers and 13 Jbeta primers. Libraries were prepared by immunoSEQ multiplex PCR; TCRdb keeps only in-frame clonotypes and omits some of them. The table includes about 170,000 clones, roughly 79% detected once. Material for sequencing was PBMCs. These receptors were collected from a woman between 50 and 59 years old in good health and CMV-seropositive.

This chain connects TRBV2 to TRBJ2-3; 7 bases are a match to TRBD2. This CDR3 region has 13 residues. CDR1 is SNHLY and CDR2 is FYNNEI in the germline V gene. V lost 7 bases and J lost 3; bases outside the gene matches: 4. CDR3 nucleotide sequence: TGTGCCAGCACTAGCGGACAAACAGATACGCAGTATTTT. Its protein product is CASTSGQTDTQYF.

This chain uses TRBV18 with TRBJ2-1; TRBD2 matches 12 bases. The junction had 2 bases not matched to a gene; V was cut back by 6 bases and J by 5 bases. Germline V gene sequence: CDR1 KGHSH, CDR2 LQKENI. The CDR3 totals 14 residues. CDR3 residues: CASSLAGGDNEQFF. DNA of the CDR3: TGTGCCAGCTCTCTAGCGGGAGGGGACAATGAGCAGTTCTTC.

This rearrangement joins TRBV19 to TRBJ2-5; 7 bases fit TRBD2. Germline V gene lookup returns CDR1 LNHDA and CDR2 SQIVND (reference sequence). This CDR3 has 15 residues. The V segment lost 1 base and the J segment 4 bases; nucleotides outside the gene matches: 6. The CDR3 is CASSIVGRLAETQYF. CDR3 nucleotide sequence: TGTGCCAGTAGTATAGTTGGCCGACTAGCAGAGACCCAGTACTTC.

The CDR3 DNA reads as TGTGCCAGCTCACCAGACGTCCAGGGGGCGCGAGGCTACACCTTC. It translates to CASSPDVQGARGYTF. The chain is built from TRBV18 and TRBJ1-2; TRBD1 matches 8 bases. Germline-derived CDR1 and CDR2 are KGHSH and LQKENI. The CDR3 contains 15 residues. V was clipped by 2 bases and J by 8 bases; unmatched bases: 10. Full variable domain (rest looked up from reference TRBV18 and TRBJ1-2): NAGVMQNPRHLVRRRGQEARLRCSPMKGHSHVYWYRQLPEEGLKFMVYLQKENIIDESGMPKERFSAEFPKEGPSILRIQQVVRGDSAAYFCASSPDVQGARGYTFGSGTRLTVV.

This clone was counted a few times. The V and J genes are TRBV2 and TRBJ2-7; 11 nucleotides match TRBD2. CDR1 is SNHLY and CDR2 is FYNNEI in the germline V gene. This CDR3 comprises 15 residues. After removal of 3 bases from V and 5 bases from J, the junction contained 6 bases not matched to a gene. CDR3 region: CASSDLAGGIHEQYF. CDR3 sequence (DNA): TGTGCCAGCAGTGACCTAGCGGGGGGCATCCACGAGCAGTACTTC.

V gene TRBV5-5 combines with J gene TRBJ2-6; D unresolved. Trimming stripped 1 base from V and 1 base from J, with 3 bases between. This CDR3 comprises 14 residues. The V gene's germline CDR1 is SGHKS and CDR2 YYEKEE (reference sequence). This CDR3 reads CASSLLSGANVLTF. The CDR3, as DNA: TGTGCCAGCAGCTTGCTTTCTGGGGCCAACGTCCTGACTTTC.

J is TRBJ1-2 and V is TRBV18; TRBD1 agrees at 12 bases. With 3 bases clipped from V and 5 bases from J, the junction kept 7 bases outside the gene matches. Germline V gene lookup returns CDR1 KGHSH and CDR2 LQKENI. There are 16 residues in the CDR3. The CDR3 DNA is TGTGCCAGCTCACCCCTGGGACAGGGGGCAGGGTATGGCTACACCTTC. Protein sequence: CASSPLGQGAGYGYTF.

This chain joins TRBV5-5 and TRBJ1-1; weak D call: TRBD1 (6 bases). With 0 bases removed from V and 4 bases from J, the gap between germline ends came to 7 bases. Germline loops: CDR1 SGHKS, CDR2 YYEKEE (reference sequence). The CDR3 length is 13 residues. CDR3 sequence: CASSLGGPTEAFF. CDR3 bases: TGTGCCAGCAGCTTGGGGGGGCCCACTGAAGCTTTCTTT.

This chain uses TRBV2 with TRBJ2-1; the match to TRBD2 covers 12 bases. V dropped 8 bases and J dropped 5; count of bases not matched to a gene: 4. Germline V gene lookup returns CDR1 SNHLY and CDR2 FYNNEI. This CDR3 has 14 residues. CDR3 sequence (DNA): TGTGCCAGCCAATCTAGCGGGAGGGACAATGAGCAGTTCTTC. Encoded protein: CASQSSGRDNEQFF.

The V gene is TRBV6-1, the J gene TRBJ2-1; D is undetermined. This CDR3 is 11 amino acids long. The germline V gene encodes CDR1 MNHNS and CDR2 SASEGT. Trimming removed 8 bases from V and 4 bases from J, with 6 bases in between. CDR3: CASFSYNEQFF. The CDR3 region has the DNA TGTGCCAGCTTCAGTTACAATGAGCAGTTCTTC.

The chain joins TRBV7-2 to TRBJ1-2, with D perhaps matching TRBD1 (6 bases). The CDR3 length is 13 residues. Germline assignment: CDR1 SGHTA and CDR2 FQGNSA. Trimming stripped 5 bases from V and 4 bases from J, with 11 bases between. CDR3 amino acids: CASSLGQFYGYTF. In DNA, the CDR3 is TGTGCCAGCAGCCTTGGACAGTTCTATGGCTACACCTTC.

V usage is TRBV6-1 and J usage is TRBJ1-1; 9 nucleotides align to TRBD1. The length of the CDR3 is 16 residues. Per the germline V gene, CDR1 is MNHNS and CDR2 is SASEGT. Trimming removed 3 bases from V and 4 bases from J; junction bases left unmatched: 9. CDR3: CASSEVGDRAPTEAFF. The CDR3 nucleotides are TGTGCCAGCAGTGAGGTTGGGGACAGGGCCCCCACTGAAGCTTTCTTT.

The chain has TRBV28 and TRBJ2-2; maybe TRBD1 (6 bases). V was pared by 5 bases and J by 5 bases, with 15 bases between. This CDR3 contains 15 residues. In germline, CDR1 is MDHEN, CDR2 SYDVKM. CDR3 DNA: TGTGCCAGCAGTCTCCAGGGGCTAGGGACCGGGGAGCTGTTTTTT. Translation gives CASSLQGLGTGELFF.

DNA for the CDR3: TGTGCCAGCAGCCAAGACATAAGGGGGACAGCTAACTATGGCTACACCTTC. Protein product: CASSQDIRGTANYGYTF. The chain is built from TRBV14 and TRBJ1-2, with 7 bases aligning to TRBD1. The length of the CDR3 is 17 residues. Germline V gene lookup returns CDR1 SGHDN and CDR2 FVKESK. V shed 0 bases and J 0 bases; nucleotides not matched to a gene: 7. The variable domain in full, with the rest retrieved from reference TRBV14 and TRBJ1-2, is EAGVTQFPSHSVIEKGQTVTLRCDPISGHDNLYWYRRVMGKEIKFLLHFVKESKQDESGMPNNRFLAERTGGTYSTLKVQPAELEDSGVYFCASSQDIRGTANYGYTFGSGTRLTVV.

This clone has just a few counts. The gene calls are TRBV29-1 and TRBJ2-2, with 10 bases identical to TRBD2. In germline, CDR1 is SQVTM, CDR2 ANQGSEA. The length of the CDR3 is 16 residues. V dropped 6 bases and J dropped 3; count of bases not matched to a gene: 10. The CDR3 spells CSVGIALAGDTGELFF. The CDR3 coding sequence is TGCAGCGTGGGAATCGCCCTAGCGGGGGACACCGGGGAGCTGTTTTTT.

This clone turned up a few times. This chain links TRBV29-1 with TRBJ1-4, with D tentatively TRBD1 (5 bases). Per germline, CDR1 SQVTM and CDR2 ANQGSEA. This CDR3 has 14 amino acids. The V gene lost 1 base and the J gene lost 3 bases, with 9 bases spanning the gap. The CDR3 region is CSVEGGASNEKLFF. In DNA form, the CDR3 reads TGCAGCGTTGAAGGGGGCGCATCTAATGAAAAACTGTTTTTT.

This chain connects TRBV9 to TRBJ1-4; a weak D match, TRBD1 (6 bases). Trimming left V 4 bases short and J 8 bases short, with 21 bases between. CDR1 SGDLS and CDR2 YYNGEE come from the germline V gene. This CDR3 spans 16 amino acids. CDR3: CASSPGGQTGREKLFF. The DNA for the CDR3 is TGTGCCAGCAGCCCCGGGGGGCAGACCGGGAGGGAAAAACTGTTTTTT.

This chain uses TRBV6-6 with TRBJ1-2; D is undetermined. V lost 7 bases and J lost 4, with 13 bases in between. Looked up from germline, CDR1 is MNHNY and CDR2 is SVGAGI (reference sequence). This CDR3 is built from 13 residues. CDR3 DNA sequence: TGTGCCAGCACCATACCGGGGAGCTATGGCTACACCTTC. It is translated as CASTIPGSYGYTF.

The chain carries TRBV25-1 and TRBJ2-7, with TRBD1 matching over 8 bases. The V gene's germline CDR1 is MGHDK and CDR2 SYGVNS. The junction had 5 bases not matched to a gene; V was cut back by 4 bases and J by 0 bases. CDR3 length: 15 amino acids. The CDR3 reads CASSGGQGLSYEQYF. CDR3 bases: TGTGCCAGCAGTGGAGGACAGGGACTCTCCTACGAGCAGTACTTC.

The CDR3, as DNA: TGTGCCAGCAGCGTAGATGGGCTAGGGGCAGATACGCAGTATTTT. Translated: CASSVDGLGADTQYF. The chain employs TRBV9 and TRBJ2-3; possibly TRBD1 for D (5 bases). The CDR3 extends over 15 amino acids. Germline values: CDR1 SGDLS, CDR2 YYNGEE. V gave up 0 bases and J gave up 4 bases, with 12 bases separating them.

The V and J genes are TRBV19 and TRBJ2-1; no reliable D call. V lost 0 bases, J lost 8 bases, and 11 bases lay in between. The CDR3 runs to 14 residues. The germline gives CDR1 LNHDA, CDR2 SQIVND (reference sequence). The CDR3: CASSIDLEVDEQFF. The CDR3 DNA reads TGTGCCAGTAGTATAGATCTTGAGGTCGATGAGCAGTTCTTC.

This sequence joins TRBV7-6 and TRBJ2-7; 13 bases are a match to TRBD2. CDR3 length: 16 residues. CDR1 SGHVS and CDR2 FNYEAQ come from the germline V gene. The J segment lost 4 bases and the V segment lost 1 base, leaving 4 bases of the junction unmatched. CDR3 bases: TGTGCCAGCAGCTTAGGGACTAGCGGGAGTACGTACGAGCAGTACTTC. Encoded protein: CASSLGTSGSTYEQYF. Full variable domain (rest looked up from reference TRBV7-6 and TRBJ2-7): GAGVSQSPRYKVTKRGQDVALRCDPISGHVSLYWYRQALGQGPEFLTYFNYEAQQDKSGLPNDRFSAERPEGSISTLTIQRTEQRDSAMYRCASSLGTSGSTYEQYFGPGTRLTVT.

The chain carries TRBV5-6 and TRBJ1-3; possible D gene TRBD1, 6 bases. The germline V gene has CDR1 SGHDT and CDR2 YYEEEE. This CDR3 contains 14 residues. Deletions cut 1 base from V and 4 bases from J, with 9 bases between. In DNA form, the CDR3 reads TGTGCCAGCAGCTTGTTCGGACAGGGAAACACCATATATTTT. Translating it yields CASSLFGQGNTIYF.

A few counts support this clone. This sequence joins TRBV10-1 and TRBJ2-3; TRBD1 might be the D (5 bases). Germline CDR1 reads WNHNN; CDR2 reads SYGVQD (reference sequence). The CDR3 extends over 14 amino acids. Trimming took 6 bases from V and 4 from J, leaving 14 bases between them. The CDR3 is CASSREGAADTQYF. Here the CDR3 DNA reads TGCGCCAGCAGCCGAGAAGGGGCAGCAGATACGCAGTATTTT.

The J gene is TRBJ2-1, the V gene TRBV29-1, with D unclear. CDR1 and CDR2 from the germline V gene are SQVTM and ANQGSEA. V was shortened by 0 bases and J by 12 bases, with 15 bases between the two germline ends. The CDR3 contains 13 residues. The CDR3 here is CSVEDQTWSGQFF. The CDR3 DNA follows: TGCAGCGTTGAAGACCAGACTTGGTCGGGGCAGTTCTTC.